This TCR beta chain derives from a study of response to subunit inactivated influenza vaccine. TCRdb used MiXCR to reprocess the RT-PCR reads, holding one entry per CDR3 protein. The sample holds roughly 550,000 distinct CDR3 sequences, under 25% seen once. Germline V CDR1 and CDR2: LGHNA, YSLEER. Trimming cost V 6 bases and J 9 bases; bases outside gene matches: 6. This CDR3 has 15 amino acids. In addition, the sample was reused for a study of T cells expressing NK-cell markers. That work contributes: Making the TCR beta cDNA relied on 5'RACE template switching with UMIs. In a group of 5 to 7 donors, dominant NKG2C+ clonotypes represented 1.0-7.0% of CD8+ T cells.

V usage is TRBV4-3 and J usage is TRBJ2-1, with 15 nucleotides matching TRBD2. The starting material was CD4+ T cells sorted from PBMCs, obtained 11 to 12 days after vaccination. This TCR came from a man between 45 and 60 years old who received an inactivated influenza vaccine. This CDR3 is CASRGTSGGSGEQFF. In DNA form, the CDR3 reads TGCGCCAGCAGGGGGACTAGCGGGGGGTCCGGTGAGCAGTTCTTC.